This paragraph reports one T cell receptor (beta chain). Its antigen is as yet unknown. Germline CDR1 reads MNHNS; CDR2 reads SASEGT. V gave up 2 bases and J gave up 6 bases; unmatched junction bases: 3. The CDR3 runs to 15 residues. The data were taken from a study of T cells in Graves' hyperthyroidism and ophthalmopathy. Study-level points and caveats: In simple terms, a model built on 13 V-J features told ophthalmopathy apart from stable hyperthyroidism. Ophthalmopathy was identified by the model a median about six months ahead of onset. Within blood appeared most thyroid clonotypes that had expanded above 0.001.

The investigators amplified TCR beta CDR3 regions from RNA transcripts. Using the HTBI primer set, a first-round RT-PCR was run on the TCR CDR3. MiXCR, applied by TCRdb to the multiplex PCR reads, yields one record per CDR3 protein. The sample has hundreds of thousands of distinct CDR3 sequences; roughly an eighth are singletons. Reasons for excluding patients were uncontrolled infection, other autoimmune disease, pregnancy or lactation. The sequenced sample was blood. This receptor was obtained from a middle-aged woman with Graves' ophthalmopathy. The chain employs TRBV6-1 and TRBJ2-2, with 10 bases matching TRBD2. The CDR3 loop reads CASSELSGGAGELFF. CDR3 bases: TGTGCCAGCAGTGAACTCAGCGGGGGGGCCGGGGAGCTGTTTTTT.